The clone carrying this T cell receptor beta chain was detected only a few times. The target antigen is unknown. This sample was included in a study of beta chain features in type 1 diabetes. Germline V gives CDR1 MGHRA, CDR2 YSYEKL. Germline trimming cut 2 bases from V and 6 bases from J; bases unmatched to any gene: 5. The CDR3 has 15 residues. Notes on the study in general: People with Type 1 diabetes carried modestly yet significantly shorter TCRB CDR3s in all four CD4+ subsets.

Investigators reverse transcribed all isolated RNA, so they sequenced expressed TCRB transcripts. Repertoires were generated with immunoSEQ multiplex PCR, while TCRdb's copy carries only in-frame clones and drops some. The data show about 160,000 clones, 7.8% seen once. The sequencing input was central memory CD4+ T cells from blood. The sequence was collected from a woman aged 40 to 50 with type 1 diabetes. The chain employs TRBV4-1 and TRBJ2-1, with 9 bases identical to TRBD1. CDR3: CASSQLPGQGNEQFF. CDR3 in DNA: TGCGCCAGCAGCCAATTACCGGGACAGGGCAATGAGCAGTTCTTC.